One sample yielded the 10 T cell receptor beta chains listed below, sequenced in a study of blood T cell repertoires in COVID-19. TCRdb's copy holds only in-frame clones and misses some; the assay was immunoSEQ multiplex PCR. The profile covers 400,000 to 500,000 clones, with roughly 84% appearing a single time and 1.2% to 1.5% taken by the ten largest. Sequencing used PBMCs or T cells enriched from blood (not recorded which). The receptors stem from a woman under 30 who had been exposed to COVID-19.

This clone was detected only a few times. The rearrangement uses TRBV13 and TRBJ1-6, with D perhaps TRBD1 (5 bases). Germline CDR1 is PRHDT and CDR2 is FYEKMQ (reference sequence). Trimming shortened V by 1 base and J by 6 bases, and 10 bases separated the two germline ends. CDR3 size: 15 residues. For the CDR3, the DNA is TGTGCCAGCAGCTTAGCCGGGGGGATTAATTCACCCCTCCACTTT. This encodes CASSLAGGINSPLHF.

This clone came up once. In DNA form, the CDR3 reads TGTGCCAGCAGTTTATCGGGAGCCTACAATGAGCAGTTCTTC. The encoded protein is CASSLSGAYNEQFF. The chain employs TRBV27 and TRBJ2-1, with D tentatively TRBD2 (5 bases). Germline V gives CDR1 MNHEY, CDR2 SMNVEV (reference sequence). Trimming pared 0 bases from V and 2 bases from J, leaving 5 bases between. This CDR3 is 14 amino acids long.

CDR3 DNA: TGTGCCAGCAGCGTAAGCGCCGGGACTAGCGAACAAGAGACCCAGTACTTC. Translating it yields CASSVSAGTSEQETQYF. V is TRBV9 and J is TRBJ2-5; TRBD2 aligns across 10 bases. Germline V gene sequence: CDR1 SGDLS, CDR2 YYNGEE. V shed 1 base, J shed 2 bases, and the junction held 8 bases outside the gene matches. The CDR3 is 17 amino acids.

The chain links TRBV28 to TRBJ2-7, with 7 bases identical to TRBD1. Looked up from germline, CDR1 is MDHEN and CDR2 is SYDVKM. V gave up 4 bases and J gave up 3 bases; unmatched junction bases: 9. This CDR3 has 15 residues. As DNA, the CDR3 is TGTGCCAGCAGTTCCCTCCTTCAGGGGGACTACGAGCAGTACTTC. Translating gives CASSSLLQGDYEQYF.

The rearrangement joins TRBV6-5 to TRBJ2-7, with 7 bases matching TRBD2. Germline V gene sequence: CDR1 MNHEY, CDR2 SVGAGI. J was trimmed by 0 bases and V by 6 bases; bases with no gene match: 5. The CDR3 is made up of 14 amino acids. The CDR3 region is CASREGGSSYEQYF. DNA for the CDR3: TGTGCCAGCAGGGAGGGCGGGAGCTCCTACGAGCAGTACTTC.

CDR3 in DNA: TGTGCCAGCAGCCTTTTTAATAGCAATCAGCCCCAGCATTTT. Amino acid sequence: CASSLFNSNQPQHF. The rearrangement joins TRBV3-1 (or the pseudogene TRBV3-2) to TRBJ1-5; D is undetermined. Trimming shortened V by 4 bases and J by 0 bases, and 7 bases separated the two germline ends. The CDR3 loop spans 14 amino acids. Germline V lookup: CDR1 LGHDT, CDR2 YNNKEL (reference sequence).

This chain joins TRBV19 and TRBJ2-5, with TRBD2 matching 7 bases. V was clipped by 5 bases and J by 3 bases; unmatched bases: 12. Germline loops: CDR1 LNHDA, CDR2 SQIVND (reference sequence). The CDR3 consists of 16 residues. In nucleotides, the CDR3 is TGTGCCAGTAGTCCCCACGGGAGGCTGGTGGAAGAGACCCAGTACTTC. Its protein is CASSPHGRLVEETQYF. Combining the CDR3 with reference TRBV19 and TRBJ2-5 gives the whole variable domain DGGITQSPKYLFRKEGQNVTLSCEQNLNHDAMYWYRQDPGQGLRLIYYSQIVNDFQKGDIAEGYSVSREKKESFPLTVTSAQKNPTAFYLCASSPHGRLVEETQYFGPGTRLLVL.

The chain recombines TRBV28 with TRBJ2-1, with 7 bases that match TRBD2. V shed 8 bases, J shed 8 bases, and the junction held 12 bases outside the gene matches. This CDR3 has 14 amino acids. In germline, CDR1 is MDHEN, CDR2 SYDVKM. The CDR3 sequence: CASGGVTLGDEQFF. The CDR3 DNA reads TGTGCCAGCGGGGGGGTCACCCTCGGGGATGAGCAGTTCTTC.

V gene TRBV6-5 combines with J gene TRBJ2-3; D ambiguous. CDR3 length: 14 residues. Trimming shortened V by 6 bases and J by 4 bases, and 14 bases separated the two germline ends. From germline, CDR1 is MNHEY and CDR2 SVGAGI. DNA of the CDR3: TGTGCCAGCAGAAACGGTCCTCTGGCAGATACGCAGTATTTT. Its translation: CASRNGPLADTQYF.

J is TRBJ1-1 and V is TRBV18; weak D call: TRBD1 (6 bases). The CDR3 is 15 amino acids. Germline values: CDR1 KGHSH, CDR2 LQKENI. Trimming took off 1 base at V and 2 bases at J, with 11 bases between the two ends. The CDR3 region is CASSPQGQFNTEAFF. The DNA of the CDR3 is TGTGCCAGCTCACCACAAGGACAGTTTAACACTGAAGCTTTCTTT.